The clone carrying this TCR beta chain was seen a handful of times. RNA transcripts gave rise to amplified TCR beta CDR3 regions. The TCR CDR3 was amplified in a first-round RT-PCR using the HTBI primer set. In TCRdb, the multiplex PCR reads were re-called with MiXCR into one record per CDR3 protein. The repertoire holds approximately 520,000 distinct CDR3 sequences, with roughly a quarter as singletons. The data originate from a study of T cells in Graves' hyperthyroidism and ophthalmopathy. Study-level information: The initial diagnosis was the point when peripheral blood was collected, ahead of any treatment.

The CDR3 spans 13 residues. Trimming took 5 bases from V and 3 from J, leaving 11 bases between them. Germline CDR1 and CDR2: MNHNS and SASEGT. This TCR was recovered from a woman aged 25 to 45 with Graves' ophthalmopathy. Sequences were obtained from blood. V gene TRBV6-1 combines with J gene TRBJ2-7, with D tentatively TRBD1 (5 bases). The chain's CDR3 is CASSPDSLYEQYF. CDR3 bases: TGTGCCAGCAGTCCAGACAGCCTCTACGAGCAGTACTTC.